This TCR beta chain was obtained from a study of T cell responses to AZD1222 COVID-19 vaccine. Study-wide points: Clonal diversity was possibly underestimated, and white British individuals and females predominated among donors.

TCRdb's copy holds only in-frame clones and misses some; the assay was immunoSEQ multiplex PCR. The sample lists roughly 100,000 clones, 88% occurring once. As to this clone: Its antigen is not identified.

J was trimmed by 6 bases and V by 9 bases; bases with no gene match: 19. CDR1 and CDR2 (germline): SGHNT, YYREEE (reference sequence). This CDR3 region has 16 residues. V is TRBV5-4 and J is TRBJ1-1; TRBD1 agrees at 8 bases. The sequenced sample was peripheral blood, obtained on day 0 of AZD1222 vaccination. This sequence originates from an adult in good health. CDR3 sequence reads: CATSRPRQGTIAEAFF. CDR3 DNA: TGTGCCACCTCCCGCCCGCGACAGGGGACGATCGCTGAAGCTTTCTTT.